The 11 T cell receptor beta chains given below trace back to one sample, sequenced in a study of shared clonotypes between healthy human individuals. Assay: immunoSEQ multiplex PCR; the TCRdb copy retains only in-frame clones and omits some. The sample includes 2.3 million or so clones, 90% to 95% seen only once; the top ten take under 0.45%. The specimen was naive CD4+ T cells from PBMCs. Subset specified: CD45RA+ positively selected. These TCRs come from a man aged 18 to 29 in good health. Some clones in this sample may be carry-over from other donors' samples.

As concerns this clone: Other DNA sequences in this specimen translate into the identical CDR3. The gene calls are TRBV5-8 and TRBJ2-3; D unclear. CDR1 and CDR2 (germline): SGHTS, YDEGEE. The CDR3 covers 13 residues. The ends were cut back, 4 bases at V and 2 bases at J, with 8 bases in the middle. The CDR3 bases are TGTGCCAGCAGCCTGGGTCCCACAGATACGCAGTATTTT. Its protein product is CASSLGPTDTQYF.

The rearrangement uses TRBV19 and TRBJ2-5; D not certain. V was trimmed by 5 bases and J by 0 bases, leaving 4 bases between them. Germline CDR1 LNHDA, CDR2 SQIVND (reference sequence). This CDR3 contains 12 residues. The CDR3 region is CASSLYQETQYF. In DNA, the CDR3 is TGTGCCAGTAGTCTGTACCAAGAGACCCAGTACTTC.

Concerning this clone: The same CDR3 arises from other DNA sequences in this sample as well. The chain joins TRBV29-1 to TRBJ1-2; 12 bases map to TRBD1. Per germline, CDR1 SQVTM and CDR2 ANQGSEA. The CDR3 runs to 12 residues. Trimming at V came to 6 bases and at J to 7 bases, leaving 3 bases not matched to a gene. The CDR3 sequence is CSVGDRGLGYTF. The CDR3 DNA sequence: TGCAGCGTGGGGGACAGGGGGCTTGGCTACACCTTC.

Regarding this clone: The same CDR3 also results from other DNA sequences found in this sample. V gene TRBV5-1 combines with J gene TRBJ2-1; 7 nucleotides agree with TRBD1. CDR3 length: 16 amino acids. Germline V gives CDR1 SGHRS, CDR2 YFSETQ. V was clipped by 0 bases and J by 0 bases; unmatched bases: 3. CDR3 residues: CASSLAGTVSYNEQFF. The DNA of the CDR3 is TGCGCCAGCAGCTTGGCCGGGACAGTCTCCTACAATGAGCAGTTCTTC.

The rearrangement uses TRBV14 and TRBJ1-2; D call uncertain. The CDR3 runs to 12 residues. Looked up from germline, CDR1 is SGHDN and CDR2 is FVKESK. The V gene lost 4 bases and the J gene lost 8 bases, with 11 bases spanning the gap. In DNA form, the CDR3 reads TGTGCCAGCAGCCGAGGACCCACGGGCTACACCTTC. It yields the protein CASSRGPTGYTF.

The chain recombines TRBV10-2 with TRBJ2-3, with D maybe TRBD1 (6 bases). V was shortened by 6 bases and J by 4 bases, with 14 bases between the two germline ends. This CDR3 spans 14 amino acids. Germline V gene lookup returns CDR1 WSHSY and CDR2 SAAADI. CDR3 nucleotide sequence: TGCGCCAGCAGGAAGTCCAGGGGCCCAGATACGCAGTATTTT. Protein: CASRKSRGPDTQYF.

Here the CDR3 DNA reads TGCAGCGTTGATGGGGGGCTCGATGAGCAGTTCTTC. Residues: CSVDGGLDEQFF. The chain employs TRBV29-1 and TRBJ2-1, with D perhaps TRBD1 or TRBD2 (6 bases each). The germline CDR1 and CDR2 sequences are SQVTM and ANQGSEA. The CDR3 loop spans 12 amino acids. V was pared by 3 bases and J by 8 bases, with 11 bases between.

As for this clone: The identical CDR3 is also encoded by other nucleotide sequences in the sample. This chain joins TRBV2 and TRBJ1-5; TRBD1 aligns across 7 bases. This CDR3 has 15 amino acids. Germline V gene data show CDR1 as SNHLY and CDR2 as FYNNEI. V trimming: 5 bases; J trimming: 1 base; junction bases outside the gene matches: 5. As DNA, the CDR3 is TGTGCCAGCAGTCAACAGGGGATAAGCAATCAGCCCCAGCATTTT. Amino acids: CASSQQGISNQPQHF.

The chain has TRBV29-1 and TRBJ1-1; D ambiguous. Germline V gene data show CDR1 as SQVTM and CDR2 as ANQGSEA. The CDR3 length is 11 residues. The CDR3 is CTAGKGTEAFF. The DNA of the CDR3 is TGCACCGCCGGCAAGGGTACTGAAGCTTTCTTT.

This chain joins TRBV5-1 and TRBJ1-1; no definite D call. Germline-derived CDR1 and CDR2 are SGHRS and YFSETQ. V lost 1 base and J 0 bases, leaving 16 bases between the germline ends. The CDR3 is made up of 17 amino acids. The CDR3 region is CASSLSPTTNLNTEAFF. CDR3 bases: TGCGCCAGCAGCTTGAGTCCGACTACCAACTTGAACACTGAAGCTTTCTTT.

V is TRBV28 and J is TRBJ1-1; a possible D gene is TRBD1 (5 bases). Germline CDR1 reads MDHEN; CDR2 reads SYDVKM. This CDR3 has 12 residues. Trimming left V 5 bases short and J 8 bases short, with 12 bases between. CDR3 region: CASSPFAGEAFF. CDR3 DNA sequence: TGTGCCAGCAGTCCTTTCGCAGGGGAAGCTTTCTTT.